A single sample is the source of the 3 T cell receptor beta chains below, sequenced in a study of radiation and T cells in renal cell carcinoma. Time point defined: blood 4 weeks post-SBRT, at nephrectomy. Regarding treatment: 15 Gy SBRT to primary tumor, nephrectomy 4 weeks later. Profiled with immunoSEQ multiplex PCR; TCRdb holds only in-frame clones, not every one. The data contain approximately 150,000 clones, 80% to 90% of them singletons. The sequences come from blood, collected from a patient whose treatment included radiotherapy and nephrectomy. These receptor sequences come from a woman in her forties or fifties with renal cell carcinoma.

V is TRBV5-1 and J is TRBJ1-3; D is unclear. The germline CDR1 and CDR2 sequences are SGHRS and YFSETQ. The CDR3 spans 16 residues. V was shortened by 0 bases and J by 0 bases, with 10 bases between the two germline ends. The DNA for the CDR3 is TGCGCCAGCAGCTTGGCCTTTGCGAGCTCTGGAAACACCATATATTTT. Translated, it gives CASSLAFASSGNTIYF.

The chain combines TRBV5-6 with TRBJ1-5, with unresolved D. The germline gives CDR1 SGHDT, CDR2 YYEEEE. Trimming left V 2 bases short and J 6 bases short, with 12 bases between. The CDR3 is 14 amino acids. The CDR3 sequence: CASSFRPQSQPQHF. In DNA form, the CDR3 reads TGTGCCAGCAGCTTCCGGCCTCAGAGTCAGCCCCAGCATTTT. Full variable domain (rest looked up from reference TRBV5-6 and TRBJ1-5): DAGVTQSPTHLIKTRGQQVTLRCSPKSGHDTVSWYQQALGQGPQFIFQYYEEEERQRGNFPDRFSGHQFPNYSSELNVNALLLGDSALYLCASSFRPQSQPQHFGDGTRLSIL.

This chain uses TRBV9 with TRBJ2-7; 8 bases align to TRBD1. The ends lost 4 bases at V and 5 bases at J; junction bases unmatched: 5. Germline V gene lookup returns CDR1 SGDLS and CDR2 YYNGEE. This CDR3 has 13 residues. The CDR3 DNA reads TGTGCCAGCAGCCCGCAGGGGGCAAACGAGCAGTACTTC. Translation gives CASSPQGANEQYF.